Listed below are T cell receptor beta chains from one sample, sequenced in a study of blood T cell repertoires in COVID-19. Clones were sequenced by immunoSEQ multiplex PCR, and TCRdb holds only the in-frame ones, with some missing. The sample has 90,000 or so clones, around nine tenths seen once. The sample taken for sequencing was peripheral blood. Receptors were obtained from a woman in her 70s with acute or convalescent COVID-19. Both conserved end residues are part of each CDR3. The D gene is left open where the match is weak. Part of the rows lack a size; the others show once, few, many or a class for expanded clones.

v_gene,j_gene,d_gene,abundance,CDR3nt,CDR3aa
TRBV28,TRBJ1-1,TRBD1,NA,TGTGCCAGCAGCTACACGCTTGGGACAGGGGGCACTGAAGCTTTCTTT,CASSYTLGTGGTEAFF
TRBV28,TRBJ2-7,NA,NA,TGTGCCAGCAGTGGGATCCAGGGGCCCCTTTTTTACGAGCAGTACTTC,CASSGIQGPLFYEQYF
TRBV28,TRBJ2-7,NA,few,TGTGCCAGCCATCTCGGGGGTAAATCAGACCACGAGCAGTACTTC,CASHLGGKSDHEQYF
TRBV7-2,TRBJ1-1,NA,NA,TGTGCCAGCAGGATCGGGGGAGCGAACACTGAAGCTTTCTTT,CASRIGGANTEAFF
TRBV10-1,TRBJ2-2,NA,NA,TGCGCCACCATAGTAGGGGAGCTGTTTTTT,CATIVGELFF
TRBV19,TRBJ1-6,NA,NA,TGTGCCAGTAGTATCGCGGGTTATGGTTCACCCCTCCACTTT,CASSIAGYGSPLHF
TRBV4-2,TRBJ1-4,TRBD1,NA,TGTGCCAGCAGCCAGGGACAGGGGGCAGATGAAAAACTGTTTTTT,CASSQGQGADEKLFF
TRBV6-5,TRBJ1-1,NA,NA,TGTGCCAGCAGTTTCTCCTTACGGGGTGCGAACACTGAAGCTTTCTTT,CASSFSLRGANTEAFF
TRBV5-4,TRBJ1-2,TRBD1,once,TGTGCCAGCAGCTCGCAGATGACAGGGGGCTCTGGCTATGGCTACACCTTC,CASSSQMTGGSGYGYTF
TRBV28,TRBJ1-1,NA,NA,TGTGCCAGCACCCGAGGGCAGGTGAACACTGAAGCTTTCTTT,CASTRGQVNTEAFF
TRBV18,TRBJ1-1,TRBD1,NA,TGTGCCAGCTCACATCTCGACAGGGTCACTGAAGCTTTCTTT,CASSHLDRVTEAFF
TRBV10-2,TRBJ1-2,NA,NA,TGCGCCAGCAGTGTACAGCTTAACTATGGCTACACCTTC,CASSVQLNYGYTF
TRBV7-2,TRBJ2-7,NA,NA,TGTGCCAGCAGCTTAGTGCCTATGAGCTACGAGCAGTACTTC,CASSLVPMSYEQYF
TRBV5-1,TRBJ2-3,NA,NA,TGCGCCAGCATTGTTGATCCGACTCAACGCACAGATACGCAGTATTTT,CASIVDPTQRTDTQYF
TRBV19,TRBJ1-2,TRBD1,NA,TGTGCCAGTAGTAGAGGACAGGCCCCCTATGGCTACACCTTC,CASSRGQAPYGYTF
TRBV18,TRBJ1-2,NA,NA,TGTGCCAGCTCACCACCGGGGGCCCCTAACTATGGCTACACCTTC,CASSPPGAPNYGYTF
TRBV20-1,TRBJ2-5,NA,NA,TGCAGTGCCCCTGGCGGGGAGACCCAGTACTTC,CSAPGGETQYF
TRBV6-5,TRBJ2-2,NA,NA,TGTGCTAGCAGTAGGGGGTTGTCCGGGGAGCTGTTTTTT,CASSRGLSGELFF
TRBV19,TRBJ2-7,TRBD2,NA,TGTGCCAGTAGTATCATCGCGGGAGGGCCCTACGAGCAGTACTTC,CASSIIAGGPYEQYF
TRBV2,TRBJ2-6,TRBD1,NA,TGTGCCAGCAGTGCGGACAGGGGGCCTGGGGCCAACGTCCTGACTTTC,CASSADRGPGANVLTF
TRBV19,TRBJ1-2,NA,once,TGTGCCAGTAGCATCGAAGTGGGAGGGGTCGGCTACACCTTC,CASSIEVGGVGYTF
TRBV3-1/TRBV3-2,TRBJ2-7,NA,once,TGTGCCAGCAGCCTAACAGGGACCCCCTACGAGCAGTACTTC,CASSLTGTPYEQYF
TRBV19,TRBJ1-4,TRBD1,NA,TGTGCCAGTAGCGACAGGGGGGCTAATGAAAAACTGTTTTTT,CASSDRGANEKLFF
TRBV19,TRBJ1-5,NA,NA,TGTGCCAGTAGTATAAGAGACAGTGCGCAGCCCCAGCATTTT,CASSIRDSAQPQHF